This T cell receptor beta chain appears in the sequencing data of a study of Tregs in tolerant kidney transplant recipients. This clone was detected only once. CDR1 is ENHRY, CDR2 SYGVKD, per germline. V shed 5 bases and J shed 2 bases, with 12 bases lying between them. CDR3 size: 14 residues. Profiling relied on immunoSEQ multiplex PCR, and the TCRdb table lists in-frame clones only, not all of them. The sample yields some 65,000 clones, roughly 84% seen once. The chain joins TRBV10-3 to TRBJ1-1, with D unclear. The sequence derives from a human donor in good health. Sequences were obtained from CD4+ T cells from blood. CDR3 amino acids: CAISRTYSNTEAFF. For the CDR3, the DNA is TGTGCCATCAGTCGGACCTACAGTAACACTGAAGCTTTCTTT.